The source of this TCR beta chain is a study of cytomegalovirus exposure and HLA in healthy donors. Study summary: The roughly 120 million unique TCR beta sequences, from around 200 million T cells, were found by an earlier analysis.

Trimming at V came to 4 bases and at J to 4 bases, leaving 6 bases not matched to a gene. The CDR3 runs to 15 residues. Germline values: CDR1 SGHRS, CDR2 YFSETQ. Use of 60 Vbeta and 13 Jbeta primers characterized the PCR. In the authors' methods: There were around 77 million unique TCR beta chains by a later count, and around 10 million of them were shared. The assay was immunoSEQ multiplex PCR, and TCRdb's table has in-frame clones only and misses some. Clonal size and the V and J genes are those of that table, whereas D and trimming came from the DNA. The sample shows under 150,000 clones, around 81% of them seen only once.

The chain is built from TRBV5-1 and TRBJ2-2, with 8 bases aligning to TRBD1. The source material was PBMCs. The receptor was isolated from a young man in good health and CMV-seronegative. This chain's CDR3 is CASSPGQAITGELFF. In DNA, the CDR3 is TGCGCCAGCAGCCCGGGACAGGCTATCACCGGGGAGCTGTTTTTT.